Each of the 8 T cell receptor beta chains below was sequenced from the same sample in a study of cytomegalovirus exposure and HLA in healthy donors. Primers: 60 Vbeta forward and 13 Jbeta reverse. The data were produced by immunoSEQ multiplex PCR, yet TCRdb's version contains in-frame clones alone and is incomplete. The sample lists nearly 110,000 clones, around 73% seen once, with 7% to 8% in the top ten. Sequences were obtained from PBMCs. The origin of the receptors is a man younger than 45 in good health and CMV-seronegative.

The chain links TRBV30 to TRBJ2-3, with 14 bases matching TRBD2. Per germline, CDR1 GTSNPN and CDR2 SVGIG (reference sequence). V was pared by 2 bases and J by 6 bases, with 7 bases of the junction left unmatched. This CDR3 has 16 amino acids. CDR3 in DNA: TGTGCCTGGAGTCCAGGACTAGCGGGAGGCCGGGATACGCAGTATTTT. Translated: CAWSPGLAGGRDTQYF. The full variable domain, its missing parts supplied by reference TRBV30 and TRBJ2-3, is SQTIHQWPATLVQPVGSPLSLECTVEGTSNPNLYWYRQAAGRGLQLLFYSVGIGQISSEVPQNLSASRPQDRQFILSSKKLLLSDSGFYLCAWSPGLAGGRDTQYFGPGTRLTVL.

This clone was found a few times. J is TRBJ1-5 and V is TRBV6-6, with 7 nucleotides matching TRBD1. The V gene's germline CDR1 is MNHNY and CDR2 SVGAGI (reference sequence). The CDR3 is made up of 15 amino acids. V shed 5 bases and J 2 bases; nucleotides not matched to a gene: 6. This chain's CDR3 is CASSLDRAGNQPQHF. CDR3 bases: TGTGCCAGCAGTCTCGACAGGGCTGGCAATCAGCCCCAGCATTTT.

V gene TRBV19 combines with J gene TRBJ2-7, with 14 positions matching TRBD2. V trimming: 6 bases; J trimming: 3 bases; junction bases outside the gene matches: 1. From germline, CDR1 is LNHDA and CDR2 SQIVND (reference sequence). The CDR3 totals 14 residues. This chain's CDR3 is CASSGLAGGYEQYF. In nucleotides, the CDR3 is TGTGCCAGTAGCGGACTAGCGGGGGGCTACGAGCAGTACTTC. Variable domain in full (rest from reference TRBV19 and TRBJ2-7): DGGITQSPKYLFRKEGQNVTLSCEQNLNHDAMYWYRQDPGQGLRLIYYSQIVNDFQKGDIAEGYSVSREKKESFPLTVTSAQKNPTAFYLCASSGLAGGYEQYFGPGTRLTVT.

A word on this clone: A junction boundary mismatches the germline segment, possibly from a read error. J is TRBJ2-3 and V is TRBV9, with D possibly being TRBD2 (6 bases). The length of the CDR3 is 16 residues. Germline V CDR1 and CDR2: SGDLS, YYNGEE. CDR3 bases: TGTGCCAGCAGCGTAGGAGGAGGGGCCAGCAGAGATACGCAGTATTTT. It specifies CASSVGGGASRDTQYF. The full variable domain, in which reference TRBV9 and TRBJ2-3 provide the parts outside the CDR3, is DSGVTQTPKHLITATGQRVTLRCSPRSGDLSVYWYQQSLDQGLQFLIQYYNGEERAKGNILERFSAQQFPDLHSELNLSSLELGDSALYFCASSVGGGASRDTQYFGPGTRLTVL.

This clone appeared a few times. This sequence joins TRBV6-5 and TRBJ2-1, with 9 positions matching TRBD2. V lost 0 bases and J lost 16; bases outside the gene matches: 10. The CDR3 is 14 residues long. Germline CDR1 is MNHEY and CDR2 is SVGAGI. CDR3 bases: TGTGCCAGCAGTTACTCGCCGGCGGGGGGGCCTTTTTTCTTC. This codes for CASSYSPAGGPFFF.

In this sample, this clone turned up many times. The V and J genes are TRBV6-1 and TRBJ1-5; no definite D call. The CDR3 contains 13 residues. V was cut by 6 bases and J by 0 bases, with 6 bases left in between. Germline V gene lookup returns CDR1 MNHNS and CDR2 SASEGT. CDR3 sequence: CASSPGSNQPQHF. CDR3 nucleotides: TGTGCCAGCAGCCCCGGTAGCAATCAGCCCCAGCATTTT.

V is TRBV27 and J is TRBJ2-2; 9 nucleotides agree with TRBD1. V trimming: 2 bases; J trimming: 7 bases; junction bases outside the gene matches: 8. The CDR3 totals 16 residues. From germline, CDR1 is MNHEY and CDR2 SMNVEV (reference sequence). As DNA, the CDR3 is TGTGCCAGCAGTTTAGCCTGGGACAGGGCGGGCGGGGAGCTGTTTTTT. This codes for CASSLAWDRAGGELFF.

The rearrangement uses TRBV5-1 and TRBJ1-6; D perhaps matches TRBD1 (6 bases). V lost 0 bases to trimming and J lost 4 bases, with 23 bases between them. The CDR3 consists of 20 residues. Germline-derived CDR1 and CDR2 are SGHRS and YFSETQ. The CDR3 protein is CASSLDPASHTGLYNSPLHF. In nucleotides, the CDR3 is TGCGCCAGCAGCTTGGATCCGGCCAGCCATACAGGGCTTTATAATTCACCCCTCCACTTT.